These T cell receptor beta chains were read from a single sample in a study of cytomegalovirus exposure and HLA in healthy donors. Method: immunoSEQ multiplex PCR; TCRdb's copy keeps in-frame clones and lacks some. The sample lists some 120,000 clones, 55% to 75% occurring once. The sequencing sample was made of PBMCs. These receptors originate from a middle-aged woman in good health and CMV-seropositive. Each CDR3 is given without its conserved first and last residue. A D gene is named only where the DNA matches it firmly.

D gene	V gene	CDR3 protein
TRBD1	TRBV5-4	ASSTPRQGTSPLH
.	TRBV6-5	ASSYWGSENTEAF
TRBD1	TRBV14	ASSSGTGSGYT
.	TRBV6-5	ASSWGPGGEQY
TRBD2	TRBV7-6	ASSLSTAGVETQY
TRBD2	TRBV13	ASSLASTSGASYEQY
TRBD1	TRBV11-2	ASRGPTGAPYEQY
.	TRBV7-8	ASERGQGLAF
.	TRBV1	TSSQDQGDRGPGELF
.	TRBV5-1	ASSLGGGSTEAF
TRBD2	TRBV19	ASSPSGWNEQY
TRBD1	TRBV7-2	ASTDRASSYNEQF
TRBD2	TRBV5-1	ASSLAVVAGYTGELF
.	TRBV2	ASSDSAKGFNGYT
TRBD1	TRBV2	ASRRTGGSETQY
.	TRBV15	ATSRAGGGQPQH
TRBD1	TRBV9	ASSAMGQGRFNYGYT
TRBD2	TRBV10-3	AISQSSGGTFSSYNEQF
TRBD1	TRBV7-9	ASSPRTGAPYNEQF
.	TRBV7-9	ASRDLQETQY
.	TRBV29-1	SVSFGAASTDTQY
TRBD1	TRBV10-1	ASRPRDRGGYT
TRBD1	TRBV9	ASSVAGQVNTEAF
TRBD2	TRBV7-8	ASSSHLRTSGGELF
TRBD2	TRBV7-6	ASSPPSGGTSDTQY
.	TRBV6-1	ASSDSVLGNQPQH
TRBD1	TRBV2	ASRPGQNSPLH
TRBD2	TRBV29-1	SVERRGGDPQETQY
TRBD2	TRBV19	ASSITSGGRHEQF
.	TRBV29-1	SVRSTDTQY
.	TRBV18	ASSPPHRGTEAF
.	TRBV9	ASSQGNTGELF
.	TRBV5-4	ASSPGSPSSLRELF
TRBD1	TRBV5-1	ASSNQGADTQY
.	TRBV7-9	ASTLASRQIANEKLF
TRBD1	TRBV27	ASSLRGQGAEQY
.	TRBV4-3	ASSQEPGYYGYT
.	TRBV7-6	ASSLADEQF
.	TRBV5-6	ASSLASGDGYT
TRBD1	TRBV29-1	SVSGLRDSSGYT
TRBD2	TRBV6-4	ASSDPLAGTQY
.	TRBV4-2	ASSQEPGGAQPQH
TRBD1	TRBV19	ASSTGQGHEQY
.	TRBV5-1	ASGLTGNTEAF
TRBD1	TRBV5-1	ASSLERGLGYT
TRBD1	TRBV25-1	ASSDGTEPYEQY
.	TRBV5-6	ASSLVQQETQY
.	TRBV11-2	ASSFGPSSYEQY
.	TRBV27	ASSLRGTGNSPLH
TRBD1	TRBV18	ASSQGQGTSNYGYT
.	TRBV6-5	ASRGYRALSGYT